The rows below give T cell receptor beta chains drawn from one sample of a study of blood T cell repertoires in COVID-19. Assay: immunoSEQ multiplex PCR; the TCRdb copy retains only in-frame clones and omits some. The repertoire holds fewer than 400,000 clones, with about 85% as singletons. Material for sequencing was PBMCs or T cells enriched from blood (not recorded which). The receptors shown here come from a woman aged 25 to 45 who had been exposed to COVID-19. Both conserved end residues are part of each CDR3. The order of the fields is D gene, V gene, clone size, J gene, CDR3 DNA, CDR3 protein. D genes are given only for firm matches. Rows may omit the clone size; those that give it use once, few, many or a size class.

d_call: TRBD1; v_call: TRBV7-2; clone_size: NA; j_call: TRBJ1-1; cdr3_nt: TGTGCCAGCAGCTTAGACAGGGGAAACACTGAAGCTTTCTTT; cdr3_aa: CASSLDRGNTEAFF
d_call: NA; v_call: TRBV7-6; clone_size: few; j_call: TRBJ1-5; cdr3_nt: TGTGCCAGCAGCTTAGATTATCGGCAGCGGCCGAATCAGCCCCAGCATTTT; cdr3_aa: CASSLDYRQRPNQPQHF
d_call: TRBD2; v_call: TRBV18; clone_size: NA; j_call: TRBJ2-2; cdr3_nt: TGTGCCAGCTCACCACCTAGCGGGAGTGTCGGGGAGCTGTTTTTT; cdr3_aa: CASSPPSGSVGELFF
d_call: TRBD2; v_call: TRBV5-1; clone_size: NA; j_call: TRBJ2-3; cdr3_nt: TGCGCCAGCAGCTTGACTGGGCGGGGGGTCTCAGATACGCAGTATTTT; cdr3_aa: CASSLTGRGVSDTQYF
d_call: TRBD1; v_call: TRBV3-1/TRBV3-2; clone_size: NA; j_call: TRBJ1-2; cdr3_nt: TGTGCCAGCAGCCAAACTGACAGGGGAAGTGGCTACACCTTC; cdr3_aa: CASSQTDRGSGYTF
d_call: TRBD1; v_call: TRBV6-5; clone_size: NA; j_call: TRBJ1-2; cdr3_nt: TGTGCCAGCCGGACAGGAAAAGACTATGGCTACACCTTC; cdr3_aa: CASRTGKDYGYTF
d_call: TRBD2; v_call: TRBV19; clone_size: NA; j_call: TRBJ2-7; cdr3_nt: TGTGCCAGTAGTCAATTCAGCGGGGGAATCGTCCCCTACGAGCAGTACTTC; cdr3_aa: CASSQFSGGIVPYEQYF
d_call: TRBD1; v_call: TRBV6-5; clone_size: NA; j_call: TRBJ1-4; cdr3_nt: TGTGCCAGCAGGAAGACAGGGTCTGAAAAACTGTTTTTT; cdr3_aa: CASRKTGSEKLFF
d_call: TRBD1; v_call: TRBV3-1/TRBV3-2; clone_size: NA; j_call: TRBJ1-1; cdr3_nt: TGTGCCAGCAGAAGTACAGGGGGGTCTGAAGCTTTCTTT; cdr3_aa: CASRSTGGSEAFF
d_call: NA; v_call: TRBV4-1; clone_size: few; j_call: TRBJ1-2; cdr3_nt: TGCGCCAGCAGCCAAGAAACCCGACATAACGGAGGCTACACCTTC; cdr3_aa: CASSQETRHNGGYTF
d_call: NA; v_call: TRBV15; clone_size: NA; j_call: TRBJ2-7; cdr3_nt: TGTGCCACCAGCAGAGACCAGATTAACTCCTACGAGCAGTACTTC; cdr3_aa: CATSRDQINSYEQYF
d_call: NA; v_call: TRBV27; clone_size: NA; j_call: TRBJ2-7; cdr3_nt: TGTGCCAGCACCCCTATCGCCCGGGGTTACGAGCAGTACTTC; cdr3_aa: CASTPIARGYEQYF
d_call: TRBD2; v_call: TRBV7-2; clone_size: few; j_call: TRBJ2-1; cdr3_nt: TGTGCCAGCAGCGCGCTTAGCGGGGGGGTTGGGAATGAGCAGTTCTTC; cdr3_aa: CASSALSGGVGNEQFF
d_call: TRBD2; v_call: TRBV19; clone_size: NA; j_call: TRBJ2-5; cdr3_nt: TGTGCCAGTAGTATACGGTCTAGCGGGAGGTTTCAAGAGACCCAGTACTTC; cdr3_aa: CASSIRSSGRFQETQYF
d_call: NA; v_call: TRBV9; clone_size: NA; j_call: TRBJ2-3; cdr3_nt: TGTGCCAGCAGCTCGCGAGCTGATAGAGATACGCAGTATTTT; cdr3_aa: CASSSRADRDTQYF
d_call: NA; v_call: TRBV21-1; clone_size: NA; j_call: TRBJ2-1; cdr3_nt: TGTGCCAGCACCATTCCTAAGCGGGAGGGCCTCAATGAGCAGTTCTTC; cdr3_aa: CASTIPKREGLNEQFF
d_call: TRBD2; v_call: TRBV6-5; clone_size: NA; j_call: TRBJ2-3; cdr3_nt: TGTGCCAGCAGTTCTAGCGGGAGTGTAGATACGCAGTATTTT; cdr3_aa: CASSSSGSVDTQYF
d_call: NA; v_call: TRBV30; clone_size: NA; j_call: TRBJ1-2; cdr3_nt: TGTGCCTGGAGTGTACTATCGAACTATGGCTACACCTTC; cdr3_aa: CAWSVLSNYGYTF
d_call: NA; v_call: TRBV19; clone_size: NA; j_call: TRBJ2-7; cdr3_nt: TGTGCCAGTAGTATTGCGACAACGAGGGGGAAGCAGTACTTC; cdr3_aa: CASSIATTRGKQYF
d_call: TRBD1; v_call: TRBV19; clone_size: NA; j_call: TRBJ2-1; cdr3_nt: TGTGCCAGTAGCCAGACAGGGGGTGACAATGAGCAGTTCTTC; cdr3_aa: CASSQTGGDNEQFF
d_call: TRBD1; v_call: TRBV12-3/TRBV12-4; clone_size: NA; j_call: TRBJ2-1; cdr3_nt: TGTGCCAGCAGTCCCACAGGGGGCGGTGAGCAGTTCTTC; cdr3_aa: CASSPTGGGEQFF
d_call: NA; v_call: TRBV5-8; clone_size: NA; j_call: TRBJ2-4; cdr3_nt: TGTGCCAGCAGCAACGGGGATAGCGTCCAAAACATTCAGTACTTC; cdr3_aa: CASSNGDSVQNIQYF
d_call: TRBD2; v_call: TRBV28; clone_size: NA; j_call: TRBJ2-2; cdr3_nt: TGTGCCAGCACGGGAGGGGGAAACACCGGGGAGCTGTTTTTT; cdr3_aa: CASTGGGNTGELFF
d_call: TRBD1; v_call: TRBV30; clone_size: NA; j_call: TRBJ1-5; cdr3_nt: TGTGCCTGGGGTCCACAGGGGAGGCATGGTCAGCCCCAGCATTTT; cdr3_aa: CAWGPQGRHGQPQHF
d_call: TRBD1; v_call: TRBV5-1; clone_size: NA; j_call: TRBJ2-7; cdr3_nt: TGCGCCAGCAGCCAGGGGGAAGGCTACGAGCAGTACTTC; cdr3_aa: CASSQGEGYEQYF
d_call: TRBD1; v_call: TRBV2; clone_size: NA; j_call: TRBJ1-1; cdr3_nt: TGTGCCAGCAGGTATGGGACAGGGGATGGGGAAGCTTTCTTT; cdr3_aa: CASRYGTGDGEAFF
d_call: NA; v_call: TRBV6-1; clone_size: NA; j_call: TRBJ1-2; cdr3_nt: TGTGCCAGCAGTGAAGCGGGGACACGAACACCCTATGGCTACACCTTC; cdr3_aa: CASSEAGTRTPYGYTF
d_call: NA; v_call: TRBV23-1; clone_size: NA; j_call: TRBJ1-2; cdr3_nt: TGCGCCAGCAGTCTGGGAAGAACAGGGAATACTAACTATGGCTACACCTTC; cdr3_aa: CASSLGRTGNTNYGYTF
d_call: TRBD2; v_call: TRBV28; clone_size: few; j_call: TRBJ2-7; cdr3_nt: TGTGCCAGCAGTCAAAGCCTAGCGGGAGTACTCGAGCAGTACTTC; cdr3_aa: CASSQSLAGVLEQYF
d_call: NA; v_call: TRBV18; clone_size: NA; j_call: TRBJ2-7; cdr3_nt: TGTGCCAGCTCACCCCGTTTAGGGGTTCGCTCCTACGAGCAGTACTTC; cdr3_aa: CASSPRLGVRSYEQYF
d_call: TRBD2; v_call: TRBV24-1; clone_size: NA; j_call: TRBJ2-1; cdr3_nt: TGTGCCACCAGTAACGCGGGGGGGGTCGATGAGCAGTTCTTC; cdr3_aa: CATSNAGGVDEQFF
d_call: TRBD1; v_call: TRBV6-6; clone_size: NA; j_call: TRBJ2-7; cdr3_nt: TGTGCCAGCAGTTTCAGACAGGGAGTTCTCTACGAGCAGTACTTC; cdr3_aa: CASSFRQGVLYEQYF
d_call: NA; v_call: TRBV29-1; clone_size: NA; j_call: TRBJ2-7; cdr3_nt: TGCAGCGCCAAAATACAGGGCTACGAGCAGTACTTC; cdr3_aa: CSAKIQGYEQYF
d_call: TRBD1; v_call: TRBV29-1; clone_size: NA; j_call: TRBJ2-1; cdr3_nt: TGCAGCGTTGAGACAGGGGTGTATGAGCAGTTCTTC; cdr3_aa: CSVETGVYEQFF
d_call: NA; v_call: TRBV18; clone_size: NA; j_call: TRBJ1-1; cdr3_nt: TGTGCCAGCTCACGGTACCTTCAGGGCGGCACTGAAGCTTTCTTT; cdr3_aa: CASSRYLQGGTEAFF
d_call: TRBD2; v_call: TRBV14; clone_size: NA; j_call: TRBJ2-1; cdr3_nt: TGTGCCAGCAGCCAAGTAGCGGGGGGGCCGAATGAGCAGTTCTTC; cdr3_aa: CASSQVAGGPNEQFF
d_call: NA; v_call: TRBV9; clone_size: NA; j_call: TRBJ2-7; cdr3_nt: TGTGCCAGCAGCCCAGGGGACACACAGGCCAAACTCTACGAGCAGTACTTC; cdr3_aa: CASSPGDTQAKLYEQYF
d_call: NA; v_call: TRBV2; clone_size: once; j_call: TRBJ2-2; cdr3_nt: TGTGCCAGCATTGGGGCTGACACCGGGGAGCTGTTTTTT; cdr3_aa: CASIGADTGELFF
d_call: TRBD1; v_call: TRBV5-1; clone_size: NA; j_call: TRBJ1-1; cdr3_nt: TGCGCCAGCAGCGTATCGACAGGGGTGAACACTGAAGCTTTCTTT; cdr3_aa: CASSVSTGVNTEAFF
d_call: NA; v_call: TRBV3-1/TRBV3-2; clone_size: many; j_call: TRBJ2-2; cdr3_nt: TGTGCCAGCAGCCGATCTGGCAGTAACACCGGGGAGCTGTTTTTT; cdr3_aa: CASSRSGSNTGELFF
d_call: TRBD1; v_call: TRBV28; clone_size: NA; j_call: TRBJ1-3; cdr3_nt: TGTGCCAGCGCTAGACAGGGAGGAAACACCATATATTTT; cdr3_aa: CASARQGGNTIYF
d_call: NA; v_call: TRBV7-9; clone_size: NA; j_call: TRBJ1-1; cdr3_nt: TGTGCCAGCAGCTTAGTAGCCGGCGTAGGCACTGAAGCTTTCTTT; cdr3_aa: CASSLVAGVGTEAFF
d_call: NA; v_call: TRBV12-5; clone_size: few; j_call: TRBJ1-6; cdr3_nt: TGTGCTAGTGGTTTGGTACCAGGGGCCAGCACCTCACCCCTCCACTTT; cdr3_aa: CASGLVPGASTSPLHF
d_call: TRBD1; v_call: TRBV11-2; clone_size: NA; j_call: TRBJ1-2; cdr3_nt: TGTGCCAGCAGTTCGGACAGGAGCTATGGCTACACCTTC; cdr3_aa: CASSSDRSYGYTF
d_call: NA; v_call: TRBV19; clone_size: once; j_call: TRBJ1-5; cdr3_nt: TGTGTCAGTTCCGCAGGCCGTTCGTACCCCCAGCATTTT; cdr3_aa: CVSSAGRSYPQHF
d_call: TRBD2; v_call: TRBV24-1; clone_size: once; j_call: TRBJ2-1; cdr3_nt: TGTGCCACCAGTGATTTGGGGGCGGGAGTAGGGAATGAGCAGTTCTTC; cdr3_aa: CATSDLGAGVGNEQFF
d_call: NA; v_call: TRBV10-3; clone_size: NA; j_call: TRBJ1-4; cdr3_nt: TGTGCCATCAGTGAGTCGAGGAGGCTGGGAAGTGGCAGTGGGAAACTGTTTTTT; cdr3_aa: CAISESRRLGSGSGKLFF
d_call: TRBD1; v_call: TRBV27; clone_size: few; j_call: TRBJ2-1; cdr3_nt: TGTGCCAGCGGGACAGGGTACAATGAGCAGTTCTTC; cdr3_aa: CASGTGYNEQFF
d_call: NA; v_call: TRBV7-9; clone_size: once; j_call: TRBJ1-5; cdr3_nt: TGTGCCAGCAGCCCAGAAGGGGGTTATAGCAATCAGCCCCAGCATTTT; cdr3_aa: CASSPEGGYSNQPQHF
d_call: NA; v_call: TRBV5-4; clone_size: NA; j_call: TRBJ1-5; cdr3_nt: TGTGCCAGCAGCTTGAAGGGGGGGGGCGTGAGCAATCAGCCCCAGCATTTT; cdr3_aa: CASSLKGGGVSNQPQHF
d_call: NA; v_call: TRBV2; clone_size: NA; j_call: TRBJ1-5; cdr3_nt: TGTGCCAGTTCGGGGGAAGGTAATCAGCCCCAGCATTTT; cdr3_aa: CASSGEGNQPQHF